Reported below is one T cell receptor beta chain. This clone was counted only a few times. Its antigen specificity is not known. No clone much larger than this one lies a single base away; base qualities are absent. Relative to germline, V is 1 base shorter and J is 7 bases shorter, with 17 bases between their ends. CDR1 is given as SGHAT and CDR2 as FQNNGV, both from the germline V gene. There are 15 amino acids in the CDR3, from cysteine to phenylalanine inclusive. CDR3 DNA only is kept here, 45 bases in frame from base 1. The data belong to a study of somatic mutations in cytotoxic T cells in rheumatoid arthritis (dated by TCRdb to about 2017). Describing the broader study: Sorted V beta1+ cells also underwent TCRB sequencing, and some V beta antibody-stained T-cell populations were flow-sorted at nearly 100% purity on a FACSAria II or Sony SH800. The study asked whether expanded CD8+ T-cell clones in newly diagnosed, untreated rheumatoid arthritis carry somatic mutations, and used TCRB deep sequencing to characterize clonality. For 65 to 70 rheumatoid arthritis patients and 20 healthy controls, TCRB deep sequencing was carried out. The median ages of the patient and control groups were essentially identical. Study-wide findings and limitations: CD8+ clonality increased with age in patients (Spearman r ≈ 0.5) but not in healthy controls. The slight TRBV07 underrepresentation in patients was not adjusted for multiple comparisons. It was unknown which antigens the expanded CD8+ clones targeted, and their absence from virus-specific databases did not exclude viral specificity. Several identical CD8+ TCRB sequences were found in both blood and synovial fluid, and in about an eighth of the 65 patients the largest CD8+ clone exceeded 20% of CD8+ cells. Rheumatoid arthritis patients and age-matched healthy controls did not significantly differ in CD8+ T-cell clonality.

TCRB CDR3 sequencing used the immunoSEQ assay on genomic DNA. The authors' pipeline ran thus. Nothing other than productive TCRB rearrangements was included in the analyses. A clone was defined by a unique TCRB CDR3 sequence, and clonality was computed as a productive clonality index based on Shannon entropy. Repertoire overlap between two samples was calculated from the template counts of each clone relative to total templates per sample. V-gene usage measured by flow cytometry correlated with TCRB sequencing V-gene usage, with a Spearman r of approximately 0.66. TCRdb's version of the immuneACCESS table is confined to in-frame rearrangements and falls short of the full clone set. An unresolved V gene accounts for under half of the shortfall where checked; the remainder is of unknown origin. The V and J calls and clone size are taken from that table; D and trimming were inferred from the DNA. This sample comprises around 6,400 clones, approximately 67% of them detected only once. Less than 45% of the sample comes from the top ten.

The 15 to 25 healthy controls were blood donors whose buffy coats were used; they had a median age of roughly 50 years (range about 21-75), and 45% to 55% were female. Positive magnetic bead selection on an AutoMACS was used to isolate CD4+ and CD8+ cells, with flow cytometry used to check purity. Isolation of peripheral blood mononuclear cells was done through Ficoll-Paque PLUS density gradient separation. Nucleospin Tissue or Tissue XS kits were used to extract DNA from CD4-enriched, CD8-enriched or PBMC samples, and a Qubit 2.0 fluorometer was used for quantification. The TCR comes from a woman aged 45 to 65 in good health. The chain is made from TRBV11-2 and TRBJ2-7; possibly the D gene is TRBD1, per 5 matching bases. The sample consisted of CD8+ T cells sorted from blood. The sequenced DNA: TGTGCCAGCAGCTTAGTCATGACAGCCTCGGAAGAGCAGTACTTC. This codes for CASSLVMTASEEQYF.